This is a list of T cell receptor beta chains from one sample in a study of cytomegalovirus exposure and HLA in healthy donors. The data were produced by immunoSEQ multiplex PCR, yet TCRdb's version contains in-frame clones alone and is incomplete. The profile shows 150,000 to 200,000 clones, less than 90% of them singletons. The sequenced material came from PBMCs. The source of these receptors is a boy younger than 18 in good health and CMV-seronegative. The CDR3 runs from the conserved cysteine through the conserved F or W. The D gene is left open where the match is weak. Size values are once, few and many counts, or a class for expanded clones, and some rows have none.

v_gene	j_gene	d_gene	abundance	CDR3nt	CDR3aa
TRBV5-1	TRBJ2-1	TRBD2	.	TGCGCCAGCAGCTCGGGACTAGCGGGAGTTGTTGAGCAGTTCTTC	CASSSGLAGVVEQFF
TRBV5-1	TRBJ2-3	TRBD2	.	TGCGCCAGCAGCTGGTCTCTAGCGGGGGGGACAGATACGCAGTATTTT	CASSWSLAGGTDTQYF
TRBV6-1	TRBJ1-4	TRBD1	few	TGTGCCAGCAGTGGACGGACAGGGAAAGCTGAAAAACTGTTTTTT	CASSGRTGKAEKLFF
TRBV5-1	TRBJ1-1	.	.	TGCGCCAGCAGCCAAGCGGGGGAGAGAGCTTTCTTT	CASSQAGERAFF
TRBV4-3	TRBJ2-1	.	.	TGCGCCAGCAGCCAACTGGGGGGCTCCTACAATGAGCAGTTCTTC	CASSQLGGSYNEQFF
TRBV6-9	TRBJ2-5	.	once	TGTGCCAGCAGTAGATACGGGACATTACAGACCCAGTACTTC	CASSRYGTLQTQYF
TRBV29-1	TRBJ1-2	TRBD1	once	TGCAGCGTAGACCACAGGGGCGGCTATGGCTACACCTTC	CSVDHRGGYGYTF
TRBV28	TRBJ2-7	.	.	TGTGCCAGCACGGCTGACAGGCCTAGCGAGCAGTACTTC	CASTADRPSEQYF
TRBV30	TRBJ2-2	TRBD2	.	TGTGCCTGGAGTGTAGGGTCAGTCGGGAGGGTGATCGGGGAGCTGTTTTTT	CAWSVGSVGRVIGELFF
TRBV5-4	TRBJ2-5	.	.	TGTGCCAGCAGCTGGGGACTGCAAGAGACCCAGTACTTC	CASSWGLQETQYF
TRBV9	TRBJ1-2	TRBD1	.	TGTGCCAGCAGCGTAGATGTCTTGGACAGGGGAATAATGTTCTATGGCTACACCTTC	CASSVDVLDRGIMFYGYTF
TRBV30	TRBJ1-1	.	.	TGTGCCTGGAAAATCAAAGGGGGATTGGCTGAAGCTTTCTTT	CAWKIKGGLAEAFF
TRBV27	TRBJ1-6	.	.	TGTGCCAGCAGTTTTTCGGCAGGCCTCGACCTCCTCCACTTT	CASSFSAGLDLLHF
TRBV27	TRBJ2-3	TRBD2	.	TGTGCCAGCGCGGGCGTGACTAGCGGTGAAATATTGAGGCAGTATTTT	CASAGVTSGEILRQYF
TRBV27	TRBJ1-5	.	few	TGTGCCAGCAGTTCATCCCCAACAGGGAATCAGCCCCAGCATTTT	CASSSSPTGNQPQHF
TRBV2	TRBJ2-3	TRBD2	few	TGTGCCAGCAGTGAGGGGGTACTAGCGGGGGACACAGATACGCAGTATTTT	CASSEGVLAGDTDTQYF
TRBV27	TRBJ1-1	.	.	TGTGCCACTAAAGGCCCGGGGGTCACTGAAGCTTTCTTT	CATKGPGVTEAFF
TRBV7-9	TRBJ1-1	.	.	TGTGCCAGCAGCCGTCATTCCCCCACAAGGGAGGGTGAAGCTTTCTTT	CASSRHSPTREGEAFF
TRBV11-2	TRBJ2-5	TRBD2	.	TGTGCCAGCAGCGACCATTGGACTAGTGCGGGTGAGACCCAGTACTTC	CASSDHWTSAGETQYF
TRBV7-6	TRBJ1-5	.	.	TGTGCCAGCAGCTCGGGCCCGCGGGAACCGGGCAATCAGCCCCAGCATTTT	CASSSGPREPGNQPQHF
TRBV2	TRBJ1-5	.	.	TGTGCCAGCAGTGAAGAGGGGGAGTATCAGCCCCAGCATTTT	CASSEEGEYQPQHF
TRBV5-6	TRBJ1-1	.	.	TGTGCCAGCAGCTTCTACCTGAACACTGAAGCTTTCTTT	CASSFYLNTEAFF
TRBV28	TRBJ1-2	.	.	TGTGCCAGCAGCAAGGGGCGGCGGGGTCCGCACTATGGCTACACCTTC	CASSKGRRGPHYGYTF
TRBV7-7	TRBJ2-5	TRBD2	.	TGTGCTAGCAGCTTGCTAGCGGAGCCCGAGAAGAAAGAGACCCAGTACTTC	CASSLLAEPEKKETQYF
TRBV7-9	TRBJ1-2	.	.	TGTGCCAGCAGGCAGGGGCGCGATGGCTACACCTTC	CASRQGRDGYTF
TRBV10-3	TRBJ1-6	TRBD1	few	TGTGCCATCAGTCCGGGACAGGGCCTATCACCCCTCCACTTT	CAISPGQGLSPLHF
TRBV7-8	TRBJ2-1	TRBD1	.	TGTGCCAGCAGTTTTCGGGACAGCTCCTACAATGAGCAGTTCTTC	CASSFRDSSYNEQFF
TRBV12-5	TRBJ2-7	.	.	TGTGCTAGTGCCCCCAGGGGAACTACCGAATCCTACGAGCAGTACTTC	CASAPRGTTESYEQYF
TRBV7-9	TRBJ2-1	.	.	TGTGCCAGCAGCTCCGTCTCGAATGAGCAGTTCTTC	CASSSVSNEQFF
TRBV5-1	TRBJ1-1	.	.	TGCGCCAGCAGCCTAGGGGTGGAGAACACTGAAGCTTTCTTT	CASSLGVENTEAFF
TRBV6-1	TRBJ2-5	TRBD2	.	TGTGCCAGCAGTCGATTAGCGGGAGAGACCCAGTACTTC	CASSRLAGETQYF
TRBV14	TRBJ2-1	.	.	TGTGCCAGCACACGGGACACCTTTTACAATGAGCAGTTCTTC	CASTRDTFYNEQFF